This T cell receptor beta chain was identified during a study of graft-versus-host responses after intestinal transplantation. Study results and caveats: Recipient marrow contained GvH clones, some of which appeared first in ileum or blood. Allografts of one patient group, those with graft-donor T cell macrochimerism, had high graft-versus-host to host-versus-graft clonal ratios.

TCRdb's copy holds only in-frame clones and misses some; the assay was immunoSEQ multiplex PCR. This table has roughly 97,000 clones, about 90% appearing once. Details on this clone: Its matching antigen is unknown.

CDR1 and CDR2 (germline): SGHAT, FQNNGV. The V end lost 0 bases, the J end lost 6 bases, and 20 bases lay between the germline ends. CDR3 length equals 17 residues. The sequencing used unstimulated CD4+ T cells sorted from spleen or lymph node cells, collected before intestinal transplant. The receptor's source is a human donor who received an intestinal transplant. V usage is TRBV11-2 and J usage is TRBJ1-2, with TRBD1 as a possible D gene (6 bases). CDR3 loop: CASSLEGYVGGANGYTF. In DNA, the CDR3 is TGTGCCAGCAGCTTAGAGGGCTACGTAGGGGGGGCCAATGGCTACACCTTC.